These 16 T cell receptor beta chains share one sample of origin, sequenced in a study of control samples from healthy donors and cancer patients (dated by TCRdb to 2020 to 2021). The protocol used for the library was the immunoSEQ multiplex PCR assay. Drawn from immuneACCESS, this table holds only the in-frame rearrangements with V and J called that TCRdb kept. Clones are partly lost; checked studies trace under half to an unresolved V gene and leave the rest unexplained. A total of 100,000 to 150,000 clones appear in this sample, 91% of them only once. The ten biggest clones cover just over 8.5% of the sample. The sequenced sample was blood. These receptors were obtained from a man in his late teens or twenties in good health.

For this clone: The sample contains more than one DNA sequence encoding this CDR3. J is TRBJ1-2 and V is TRBV25-1; 10 bases align to TRBD1. Losses at the gene ends were 1 base for V and 2 bases for J; bases not matched to a gene: 1. This CDR3 contains 15 residues. Germline assignment: CDR1 MGHDK and CDR2 SYGVNS. CDR3 loop: CASSEWGQGNYGYTF. The CDR3 DNA reads TGTGCCAGCAGTGAATGGGGACAGGGGAACTATGGCTACACCTTC.

V and J are TRBV7-6 and TRBJ2-1; 8 nucleotides line up with TRBD2. There are 15 residues in the CDR3. Germline-derived CDR1 and CDR2 are SGHVS and FNYEAQ. J lost 4 bases, V lost 5 bases, and 7 bases had no gene match. The CDR3: CASSTTSGSYNEQFF. CDR3 DNA: TGTGCCAGCAGCACTACTAGCGGTTCATACAATGAGCAGTTCTTC. Full variable domain (rest looked up from reference TRBV7-6 and TRBJ2-1): GAGVSQSPRYKVTKRGQDVALRCDPISGHVSLYWYRQALGQGPEFLTYFNYEAQQDKSGLPNDRFSAERPEGSISTLTIQRTEQRDSAMYRCASSTTSGSYNEQFFGPGTRLTVL.

This clone was detected only a few times. This CDR3 reads CATSRESRTAEAFF. In DNA form, the CDR3 reads TGTGCCACCAGCAGAGAAAGTCGGACTGCTGAAGCTTTCTTT. This sequence joins TRBV15 and TRBJ1-1; D gene uncertain. V was clipped by 0 bases and J by 6 bases, with 11 bases between them. Germline V CDR1 and CDR2: LNHNV, YYDKDF (reference sequence). The CDR3 is 14 residues long. Full variable domain (outside the CDR3, taken from reference TRBV15 and TRBJ1-1): DAMVIQNPRYQVTQFGKPVTLSCSQTLNHNVMYWYQQKSSQAPKLLFHYYDKDFNNEADTPDNFQSRRPNTSFCFLDIRSPGLGDTAMYLCATSRESRTAEAFFGQGTRLTVV.

This chain joins TRBV6-5 and TRBJ1-4, with D possibly being TRBD1 (6 bases). The germline gives CDR1 MNHEY, CDR2 SVGAGI. This CDR3 has 14 amino acids. Trimming cost V 5 bases and J 2 bases, with 9 bases left between them. The CDR3 is CASSRTVTNEKLFF. CDR3 DNA sequence: TGTGCCAGCAGTCGGACAGTGACTAATGAAAAACTGTTTTTT.

This chain links TRBV24-1 with TRBJ2-5; 14 bases match TRBD2. Germline CDR1 is KGHDR and CDR2 is SFDVKD. CDR3 length: 18 residues. Trimming at V came to 4 bases and at J to 5 bases, leaving 11 bases not matched to a gene. This CDR3 is CATSDPRTSGGLEETQYF. As DNA, the CDR3 is TGTGCCACCAGTGACCCGCGGACTAGCGGGGGGCTGGAGGAGACCCAGTACTTC.

The rearrangement uses TRBV11-2 and TRBJ2-1; 9 bases map to TRBD2. V lost 5 bases to trimming and J lost 4 bases; unmatched junction nucleotides: 6. CDR1 is SGHAT, CDR2 FQNNGV, per germline. The length of the CDR3 is 15 residues. CDR3 sequence (DNA): TGTGCCAGCAGCCAAGGACTAGCGTTTTACAATGAGCAGTTCTTC. It yields the protein CASSQGLAFYNEQFF.

The rearrangement links TRBV30 to TRBJ1-5; D is unresolved. There are 14 residues in the CDR3. Germline V lookup: CDR1 GTSNPN, CDR2 SVGIG (reference sequence). V lost 0 bases, J lost 5 bases, and 11 bases lay in between. The CDR3 coding sequence is TGTGCCTGGAGTGTAAAGGGTGGGGATCAGCCCCAGCATTTT. Residues: CAWSVKGGDQPQHF.

The gene calls are TRBV27 and TRBJ2-7; 7 bases match TRBD1. The CDR3 covers 13 residues. Germline lookup yields CDR1 MNHEY and CDR2 SMNVEV (reference sequence). V shed 6 bases and J 0 bases; nucleotides not matched to a gene: 2. In DNA, the CDR3 is TGTGCCAGCAGGGACAGGCCCTCCTACGAGCAGTACTTC. Protein sequence: CASRDRPSYEQYF.

The chain is built from TRBV2 and TRBJ2-7; D is undetermined. V shed 8 bases and J shed 3 bases, with 11 bases lying between them. Germline values: CDR1 SNHLY, CDR2 FYNNEI. The CDR3 length is 12 residues. The CDR3 DNA reads TGTGCCAGCTCAGGCCCTAACTACGAGCAGTACTTC. Translation: CASSGPNYEQYF.

The chain recombines TRBV24-1 with TRBJ2-3; tentative D call: TRBD2 (7 bases). This CDR3 is 15 amino acids long. Trimming removed 4 bases from V and 3 bases from J, with 13 bases in between. CDR1 is KGHDR and CDR2 is SFDVKD in the germline V gene. This chain's CDR3 is CATSEGGAGTDTQYF. CDR3 coding DNA: TGTGCCACCAGTGAAGGGGGGGCAGGGACAGATACGCAGTATTTT.

This clone was seen a single time. One junction end does not reproduce the germline sequence, and a read error may be involved. The V call is TRBV6-5, the J call TRBJ2-1, with D perhaps TRBD1 (6 bases). The CDR3 covers 15 residues. Per the germline V gene, CDR1 is MNHEY and CDR2 is SVGAGI. The CDR3 nucleotides read TGTGCCAGCAGCCGTCAATCGACAGGCTACTATGAGCAGTTCTTC. Amino acid sequence: CASSRQSTGYYEQFF.

The chain uses TRBV13 and TRBJ1-5; the D gene is possibly TRBD1 (5 bases). V was trimmed by 4 bases and J by 1 base, leaving 11 bases between them. This CDR3 comprises 15 residues. Per germline, CDR1 PRHDT and CDR2 FYEKMQ (reference sequence). Written as DNA, the CDR3 is TGTGCCAGCAGCTCATACCGGGACAGCAATCAGCCCCAGCATTTT. This sequence encodes CASSSYRDSNQPQHF. The full variable domain, its missing parts supplied by reference TRBV13 and TRBJ1-5, is AAGVIQSPRHLIKEKRETATLKCYPIPRHDTVYWYQQGPGQDPQFLISFYEKMQSDKGSIPDRFSAQQFSDYHSELNMSSLELGDSALYFCASSSYRDSNQPQHFGDGTRLSIL.

The V gene is TRBV7-2, the J gene TRBJ1-3, with a weak D call TRBD1 (5 bases). Germline values: CDR1 SGHTA, CDR2 FQGNSA. The germline V and J ends were trimmed by 4 bases and 0 bases, with 10 bases remaining between them. The CDR3 contains 15 residues. CDR3 protein: CASSSPGYSGNTIYF. The CDR3, as DNA: TGTGCCAGCAGCTCACCAGGGTACTCTGGAAACACCATATATTTT.

Remarks on this clone: The same CDR3 can be traced to other DNA sequences in this sample. The chain has TRBV5-1 and TRBJ1-5; D unresolved. Germline assignment: CDR1 SGHRS and CDR2 YFSETQ. This CDR3 contains 13 residues. V dropped 0 bases and J dropped 4 bases, with 5 bases sitting between them. The CDR3 region has the DNA TGCGCCAGCAGCTTGGACGGTAATCAGCCCCAGCATTTT. As protein: CASSLDGNQPQHF.

J is TRBJ2-1 and V is TRBV1; the table's D call, TRBD2, was not checked against the DNA. TRBV1 is recorded as a pseudogene. The CDR3 is made up of 19 amino acids. CDR3: CTSSQASELLAGIDNEQFF. The CDR3 coding sequence is TGCACCAGCAGCCAAGCCAGCGAACTACTAGCGGGGATAGACAATGAGCAGTTCTTC.

The chain joins TRBV3-1 (or the pseudogene TRBV3-2) to TRBJ2-1; D is unresolved. The CDR3 covers 15 residues. Trimming removed 0 bases from V and 4 bases from J, with 10 bases in between. The germline V gene has CDR1 LGHDT and CDR2 YNNKEL (reference sequence). CDR3 sequence (DNA): TGTGCCAGCAGCCAAGATTCCCAGGCGTACAATGAGCAGTTCTTC. Its translation: CASSQDSQAYNEQFF.